One sample yielded the 20 T cell receptor beta chains listed below, sequenced in a study of tumor-infiltrating lymphocytes in primary liver carcinoma. Co-extraction yielded RNA and DNA from around 20-30 mg of unsorted bulk tissue. Using a constant-region primer together with ProtoScript II reverse transcriptase, TCR beta cDNA was made from roughly 500 ng of total RNA. Libraries covering TCR beta were generated through three nested multiplex PCR rounds (using a slightly modified ARM-PCR). Rounds one and two of PCR, each of around 9 cycles, were primed with TRBV1-TRBV30 forward primers and a C-beta reverse primer. TCRdb passed the multiplex PCR reads through MiXCR, listing each CDR3 protein once. Of roughly 100,000 distinct CDR3 sequences in the sample, over 55% were seen once. Sequenced: liver tumor tissue from sampling region 5. Subset: tumor region T5, tumor centre. These receptors were collected from a woman aged 60-70 years with primary liver carcinoma and hepatitis B virus infection.

This chain links TRBV11-2 with TRBJ2-1; TRBD2 aligns across 8 bases. V lost 3 bases and J lost 13; bases outside the gene matches: 17. Germline V gives CDR1 SGHAT, CDR2 FQNNGV. The CDR3 length is 16 residues. DNA of the CDR3: TGTGCCAGCAGCTTTGCACATGCGGGAGGCCCAAGAGAACAGTTCTTC. Protein: CASSFAHAGGPREQFF.

The genes are TRBV30 and TRBJ1-5; possible D gene TRBD1, 6 bases. Per the germline V gene, CDR1 is GTSNPN and CDR2 is SVGIG (reference sequence). The CDR3 has 16 amino acids. V gave up 5 bases and J gave up 0 bases, with 17 bases separating them. CDR3 amino acids: CAWSPGAAYSNQPQHF. The CDR3 DNA sequence: TGTGCCTGGTCCCCGGGGGCAGCATATAGCAATCAGCCCCAGCATTTT.

Worth noting for this clonotype: Germline and junction disagree at one end, which may indicate a read error. The genes are TRBV7-9 and TRBJ1-5; no reliable D call. The CDR3 runs 14 residues. Per germline, CDR1 SEHNR and CDR2 FQNEAQ (reference sequence). CDR3 bases: TGTTCCAGCAGCTTATCCAGCCTCAATCAGTCCCAGCATTTT. Protein: CSSSLSSLNQSQHF.

Comment on this clonotype: One junction end disagrees with the germline gene, perhaps due to a read error. The V and J genes are TRBV2 and TRBJ1-1, with D unclear. Germline CDR1 and CDR2: SNHLY and FYNNEI. This CDR3 is built from 14 residues. The CDR3 coding sequence is TGTGCCAGCGGTGAAGCCTCCAAGAACACTGAAGTTTTCTTT. It yields the protein CASGEASKNTEVFF.

This clonotype was counted between two and nine times. Possible read error: a much larger clone is one base away. The DNA is omitted, as the CDR3 cannot be located on it reliably, and the CDR3 follows TCRdb's listing. V usage is TRBV6-5 and J usage is TRBJ2-7; TRBD1 was called by the table and not checked on the DNA. The CDR3 extends over 14 residues, inclusive of both ends. The germline gives CDR1 MNHEY, CDR2 SVGAGI. The CDR3 is CASSYSSGRGEQYF.

Comment on this clonotype: Its ends do not fully match the called genes, so a read error is possible. The V gene is TRBV11-3, the J gene TRBJ2-2; either TRBD1 or TRBD2 may supply D (6 bases each). Per the germline V gene, CDR1 is SGHNT and CDR2 is YENEEA. The length of the CDR3 is 17 residues. CDR3 protein: CASSLDRLAGNTGELFF. The CDR3 DNA sequence: TGTGCCAGCAGCCTAGACAGGCTGGCGGGAAACACCGGGGAGCTGTTTTTT.

On this clonotype itself: A read error may explain this, as a much larger clone is one base away. This chain joins TRBV12-3 or TRBV12-4 and TRBJ2-2, with 7 bases lining up with TRBD2. J lost 1 base, V lost 6 bases, and 2 bases had no gene match. CDR3 length: 14 residues. The CDR3 protein is CASRWEGNTGELFF. Written as DNA, the CDR3 is TGTGCCAGCAGGTGGGAGGGGAACACCGGGGAGCTGTTTTTT.

This clonotype was counted many times. The V gene is TRBV5-1, the J gene TRBJ2-5; 9 bases line up with TRBD2. Germline assignment: CDR1 SGHRS and CDR2 YFSETQ. The junction had 11 bases not matched to a gene; V was cut back by 0 bases and J by 2 bases. The CDR3 extends over 18 amino acids. The CDR3 protein is CASSLGLAGRAVQETQYF. In DNA, the CDR3 is TGCGCCAGCAGCTTGGGGCTAGCGGGAAGGGCGGTACAAGAGACCCAGTACTTC.

The chain is built from TRBV11-2 and TRBJ2-3, with D possibly TRBD1 on 5 matching bases. V lost 2 bases and J lost 2, with 14 bases in between. This CDR3 region has 16 residues. Per the germline V gene, CDR1 is SGHAT and CDR2 is FQNNGV. CDR3 DNA sequence: TGTGCCAGCAGCTTAACAGGACATGCGATCACAGATACGCAGTATTTT. As protein: CASSLTGHAITDTQYF.

A remark on this clonotype: A much larger clonotype is one base distant, so this may be a read error. The V gene is TRBV5-1, the J gene TRBJ1-1; TRBD1 might be the D (5 bases). CDR3 length equals 13 residues. Trimming took 3 bases from V and 11 from J, leaving 17 bases between them. CDR1 and CDR2 from the germline V gene are SGHRS and YFSETQ. The DNA for the CDR3 is TGCGCCAGCAGCTCTAGGCAGGGTGTCAAGGCTTTCTTT. Translating it yields CASSSRQGVKAFF.

The chain employs TRBV5-1 and TRBJ2-1; no clear D. Per the germline V gene, CDR1 is SGHRS and CDR2 is YFSETQ. V was clipped by 1 base and J by 2 bases, with 10 bases between them. The CDR3 runs to 15 residues. The CDR3 DNA reads as TGCGCCAGCAGCTTGCCTTGTCACGCCTACAATGAGCAGTTCTTC. This gives the protein CASSLPCHAYNEQFF.

For this clonotype: Given a much more abundant clone one base away, this may be a read error. The chain is built from TRBV7-8 and TRBJ1-6; TRBD1 is a possible D gene (5 bases). The CDR3 has 13 residues. In germline, CDR1 is SGHVS, CDR2 FQNEAQ. CDR3 sequence: CASNLGENSPLRF. For the CDR3, the DNA is TGTGCCAGTAACCTGGGGGAGAACTCACCCCTCCGCTTT.

The V and J genes are TRBV28 and TRBJ2-2; 8 bases are shared with TRBD1. In germline, CDR1 is MDHEN, CDR2 SYDVKM. The trim removed 7 bases at V and 7 bases at J, leaving 17 bases unmatched. This CDR3 comprises 17 residues. CDR3 loop: CASNFGAAGGLSGELFF. For the CDR3, the DNA is TGTGCCAGCAATTTCGGCGCGGCAGGGGGCCTCAGCGGGGAGCTGTTTTTT.

The V call is TRBV6-6, the J call TRBJ2-5; tentatively, D is TRBD1 (6 bases). The ends were cut back, 0 bases at V and 5 bases at J, with 19 bases in the middle. This CDR3 is 17 amino acids long. Germline V gene sequence: CDR1 MNHNY, CDR2 SVGAGI (reference sequence). For the CDR3, the DNA is TGTGCCAGCAGTTACTCGACCTACAGGGCTCCCCATGAGACCCAGTACTTC. It yields the protein CASSYSTYRAPHETQYF.

Points on this clonotype: A read error may explain this, as a much larger clone is one base away. CDR3 coding DNA: TGTGCCCCTGAGCGGGAGTTGGTCGGGAAGCTGTTTTTT. Residues: CAPERELVGKLFF. The V gene is TRBV30, the J gene TRBJ2-2; TRBD2 agrees at 8 bases. The CDR3 runs to 13 residues. The germline V gene encodes CDR1 GTSNPN and CDR2 SVGIG (reference sequence).

This clonotype was counted many times. This sequence joins TRBV12-5 and TRBJ2-5; D is unresolved. The CDR3 is 19 residues long. Germline CDR1 and CDR2: LGHNT and FRNRAP. V was cut by 0 bases and J by 3 bases, with 23 bases left in between. In DNA form, the CDR3 reads TGTGCTAGTGGTTTGGTACCCCCCCGGGTGGCTAGGACGGAAGAGACCCAGTACTTC. Translated: CASGLVPPRVARTEETQYF.

A word on this clonotype: One junction end disagrees with the germline gene, perhaps due to a read error. The chain employs TRBV28 and TRBJ2-5; 8 bases are shared with TRBD2. The CDR3 has 15 amino acids. Germline CDR1 is MDHEN and CDR2 is SYDVKM. The CDR3 DNA sequence: TGTGCCAGCAGTGAAGCGGGAGCAGTCAAAGAGACCCATTACTTC. The encoded protein is CASSEAGAVKETHYF.

Comments on this clonotype: A junction end diverges from the germline sequence, so it may reflect a read error. This rearrangement joins TRBV29-1 to TRBJ2-3, with D possibly being TRBD1 or TRBD2 (5 bases each). Germline V gives CDR1 SQVTM, CDR2 ANQGSEA. The length of the CDR3 is 18 residues. CDR3 coding DNA: TGCAGCGTTGAGGCGTTGGGCAGGGTGGGGGTTAACACAGATACACAGTATTTT. It encodes CSVEALGRVGVNTDTQYF.

Comment on this clonotype: One base away lies a much larger clone, so this may be a sequencing read error. The chain links TRBV6-5 to TRBJ2-3, with D perhaps TRBD1 (5 bases). This CDR3 is built from 14 residues. Looked up from germline, CDR1 is MNHEY and CDR2 is SVGAGI. In nucleotides, the CDR3 is TGTGCCCGCAGTTTAGGGGTTACTCAAGATACGCGGTATTTT. The encoded protein is CARSLGVTQDTRYF.

This clonotype was picked up a small number of times. A much larger clone is a single base away; this may be a read error. The rearrangement joins TRBV12-3 or TRBV12-4 to TRBJ2-1, with D perhaps TRBD2 (5 bases). V gave up 11 bases and J gave up 2 bases, with 16 bases separating them. There are 14 residues in the CDR3. CDR3 bases: TGTGCCGGCACCCCAGACGGGACCTACAATGAGCAGTTCTTC. Translating gives CAGTPDGTYNEQFF.